These 4 T cell receptor beta chains originate from one sample sequenced in a study of post-analysis software for immune sequencing data. Sequencing libraries made from TCR beta cDNA carried unique molecular identifiers. TCRdb ran MiXCR on the PCR reads and lists one entry per CDR3 protein. The sample lists 740,000 or so distinct CDR3 sequences; roughly 50% were seen once. Study-wide points: Compared with controls, patients had more of 4 or 5 TRBV segments, including TRBV5-6, TRBV5-1 and TRBV20-1.

Their target antigens are unknown. Sequencing was performed on blood. Receptors were obtained from a girl under 18 with multiple sclerosis.

The chain joins TRBV20-1 to TRBJ2-6; D remains unclear. The germline V gene encodes CDR1 DFQATT and CDR2 SNEGSKA (reference sequence). Trimming left V 4 bases short and J 1 base short, with 8 bases between. The CDR3 consists of 14 residues. The DNA for the CDR3 is TGCAGTGCTACGGGCGATTCTGGGGCCAACGTCCTGACTTTC. This codes for CSATGDSGANVLTF.

This chain links TRBV20-1 with TRBJ2-7; D is unclear. With 6 bases removed from V and 2 bases from J, the gap between germline ends came to 17 bases. The CDR3 runs to 14 residues. Germline loops: CDR1 DFQATT, CDR2 SNEGSKA (reference sequence). CDR3 sequence reads: CSATHVLFPYEQYF. The CDR3, as DNA: TGCAGTGCAACCCATGTGTTGTTTCCCTACGAGCAGTACTTC.

This clonotype has just a few counts. The chain is built from TRBV6-5 and TRBJ2-3; D possibly corresponds to TRBD2 (6 bases). The CDR3 extends over 14 amino acids. The germline V gene has CDR1 MNHEY and CDR2 SVGAGI. V gave up 8 bases and J gave up 2 bases, with 14 bases separating them. This CDR3 reads CASARPGDTDTQYF. For the CDR3, the DNA is TGTGCCAGCGCCAGGCCGGGAGACACAGATACGCAGTATTTT.

The chain uses TRBV29-1 and TRBJ2-1; 7 positions match TRBD1. The CDR3 consists of 16 residues. Per the germline V gene, CDR1 is SQVTM and CDR2 is ANQGSEA. V lost 3 bases and J lost 2; bases outside the gene matches: 10. CDR3 nucleotide sequence: TGCAGCGTTGAGGAACTCCGGGACAGACCCTACAATGAGCAGTTCTTC. Its protein is CSVEELRDRPYNEQFF.